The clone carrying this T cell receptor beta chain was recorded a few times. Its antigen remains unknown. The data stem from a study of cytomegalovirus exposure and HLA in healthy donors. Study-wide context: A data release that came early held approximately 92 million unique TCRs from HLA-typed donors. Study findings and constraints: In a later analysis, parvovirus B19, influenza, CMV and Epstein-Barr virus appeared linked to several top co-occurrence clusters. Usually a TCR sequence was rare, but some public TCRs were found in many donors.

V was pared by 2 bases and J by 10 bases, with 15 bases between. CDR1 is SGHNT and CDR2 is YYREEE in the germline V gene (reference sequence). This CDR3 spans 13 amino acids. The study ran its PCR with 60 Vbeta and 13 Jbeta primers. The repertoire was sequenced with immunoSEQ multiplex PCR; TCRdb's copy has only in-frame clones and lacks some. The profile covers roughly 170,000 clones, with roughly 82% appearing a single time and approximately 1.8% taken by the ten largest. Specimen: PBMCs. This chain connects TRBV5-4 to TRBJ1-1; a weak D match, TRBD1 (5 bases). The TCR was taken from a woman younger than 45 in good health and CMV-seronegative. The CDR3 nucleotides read TGTGCCAGCAGCTTCGAAAGGGGCAGGGTAGCTTTCTTT. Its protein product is CASSFERGRVAFF. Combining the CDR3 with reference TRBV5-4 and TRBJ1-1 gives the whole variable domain ETGVTQSPTHLIKTRGQQVTLRCSSQSGHNTVSWYQQALGQGPQFIFQYYREEENGRGNFPPRFSGLQFPNYSSELNVNALELDDSALYLCASSFERGRVAFFGQGTRLTVV.